The rows below give T cell receptor beta chains drawn from one sample of a study of T cells after yellow fever vaccination. In TCRdb, the 5' RACE reads were re-called with MiXCR into one record per CDR3 protein. The sample comprises 510,000 or so distinct CDR3 sequences, 15% to 20% of which are singletons, and over 11% rests with the top ten. This material consisted of PBMCs, taken 15 days after the yellow fever booster vaccination. Receptor source: a man aged 25-45 years who received the YFV17D yellow fever vaccine. Each CDR3 is given without its conserved first and last residue.

j_call v_call cdr3_aa
TRBJ1-1 TRBV29-1 SVAGTVNTEAF
TRBJ1-5 TRBV7-2 ASSPREGGINQPQH
TRBJ2-7 TRBV10-1 ASSDGQGTYEQY
TRBJ1-2 TRBV10-3 AIKSGFGGYT
TRBJ2-7 TRBV4-3 ASSQGSQGYEQY
TRBJ2-7 TRBV4-3 ASSQDPSGRASDEQY
TRBJ2-6 TRBV6-2/TRBV6-3 ASRGASGANVLT
TRBJ2-5 TRBV12-3/TRBV12-4 ASTGLQETQY
TRBJ2-2 TRBV6-5 ASSYQTVTGELF
TRBJ1-1 TRBV29-1 SVLEKNTEAF
TRBJ1-2 TRBV20-1 SAGTANYGYT
TRBJ2-1 TRBV14 ASSPSPGWDQGGNEQF
TRBJ2-7 TRBV4-3 ACSQWTSGSYEQY
TRBJ2-5 TRBV29-1 SVAGGPQETQY
TRBJ2-2 TRBV28 ASSSGQLPGELF
TRBJ1-1 TRBV28 ASRLGTEAF
TRBJ2-7 TRBV6-5 ASSYGTAFYEQY
TRBJ2-3 TRBV7-6 ASSLRLAGGGDTQY
TRBJ1-4 TRBV7-2 ASSLDGGLNEKLF
TRBJ2-3 TRBV18 ASSPPSKRDTQY
TRBJ2-6 TRBV5-1 ASRGSAGANVLT
TRBJ2-3 TRBV10-3 AIRGDSSTDTQY
TRBJ2-1 TRBV6-1 ASRRTSGTYNEQF
TRBJ1-1 TRBV5-6 ARTGEAF
TRBJ2-3 TRBV6-5 ASSYMSTDTQY
TRBJ2-7 TRBV7-2 ASSLPEERTVL